This T cell receptor (beta chain) was documented in a study of blood T cell repertoires in COVID-19. Study-wide context: Researchers got acute and convalescent COVID-19 samples from the United States, Italy and Spain. Sample material is recorded as cDNA or gDNA derived from T cells, B-cell-depleted T cells, or PBMCs.

Germline V lookup: CDR1 SSHAT, CDR2 FNYEAQ (reference sequence). CDR3 length: 14 residues. The V gene lost 3 bases and the J gene lost 5 bases, with 13 bases spanning the gap. In the source study's methods: Amplifying reference gene primers gave estimates of nucleated cell counts. This table comes from immunoSEQ multiplex PCR, and its TCRdb copy is limited to in-frame clones, with some not included. V and J calls and clone size are copied from that table; D and trimming were computed from the DNA. The data show about 110,000 clones, 70% to 80% seen once. This clonotype was obtained from a man between 65 and 85 years old with active or convalescent COVID-19. Sequenced: peripheral blood. The chain couples TRBV7-7 to TRBJ2-5; tentatively, D is TRBD2 (6 bases). The CDR3 region has the DNA TGTGCCAGCAGCTTGGGGGGAATGAGGGAGACCCAGTACTTC. Protein: CASSLGGMRETQYF.